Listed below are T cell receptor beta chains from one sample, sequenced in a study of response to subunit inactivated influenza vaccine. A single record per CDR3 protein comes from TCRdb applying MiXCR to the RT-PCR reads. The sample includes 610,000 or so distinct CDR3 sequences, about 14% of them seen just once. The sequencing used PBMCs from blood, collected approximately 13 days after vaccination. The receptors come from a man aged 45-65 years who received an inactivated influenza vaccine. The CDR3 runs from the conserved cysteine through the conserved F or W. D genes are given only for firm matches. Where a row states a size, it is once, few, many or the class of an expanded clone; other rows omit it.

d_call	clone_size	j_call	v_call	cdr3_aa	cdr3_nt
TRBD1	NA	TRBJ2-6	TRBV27	CASSSPQGAYPSGANVLTF	TGTGCCAGCAGCTCACCACAGGGGGCATACCCCTCTGGGGCCAACGTCCTGACTTTC
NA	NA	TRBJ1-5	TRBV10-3	CAISAGARGSNQPQHF	TGTGCCATCAGTGCAGGTGCCCGAGGGAGCAATCAGCCCCAGCATTTT
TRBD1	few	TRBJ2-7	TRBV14	CASSPARDRGREQYF	TGTGCCAGCAGCCCGGCCCGGGACAGGGGACGCGAGCAGTACTTC
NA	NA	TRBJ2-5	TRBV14	CASSHGSLATQYF	TGTGCCAGCAGCCATGGATCCTTGGCGACCCAGTACTTC
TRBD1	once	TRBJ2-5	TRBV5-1	CASSFAWGTAAQETQYF	TGCGCCAGCAGCTTCGCTTGGGGGACAGCCGCCCAAGAGACCCAGTACTTC
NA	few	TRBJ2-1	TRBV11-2	CASSLVPGKSYNEQFF	TGTGCCAGCAGCTTAGTTCCGGGGAAATCCTACAATGAGCAGTTCTTC
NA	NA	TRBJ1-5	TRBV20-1	CSVVGGSGRNQPQHF	TGCAGTGTCGTCGGGGGGTCGGGTCGCAATCAGCCCCAGCATTTT
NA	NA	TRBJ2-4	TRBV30	CAWSPQGGGKNIQYF	TGTGCCTGGAGCCCCCAGGGGGGTGGCAAAAACATTCAGTACTTC
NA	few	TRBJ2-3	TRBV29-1	CSVEHQAATDTQYF	TGCAGCGTTGAGCATCAGGCGGCGACAGATACGCAGTATTTT
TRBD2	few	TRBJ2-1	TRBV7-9	CASSFTTSGNEQFF	TGTGCCAGCAGCTTCACGACTAGCGGGAATGAGCAGTTCTTC
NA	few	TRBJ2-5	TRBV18	CASSPPRGKKSVETQYF	TGTGCCAGCTCACCACCAAGGGGAAAAAAGTCCGTAGAGACCCAGTACTTC
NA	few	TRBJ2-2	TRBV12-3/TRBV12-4	CASTLSVSGELFF	TGTGCCAGCACCCTATCCGTATCCGGGGAGCTGTTTTTT
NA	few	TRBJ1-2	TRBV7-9	CASSSDRSYYGYTF	TGTGCCAGCAGCTCCGACAGGTCCTACTATGGCTACACCTTC
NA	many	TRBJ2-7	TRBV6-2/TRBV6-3	CASRLRQGRYEQYF	TGTGCCAGCAGACTACGACAAGGGCGGTACGAGCAGTACTTC
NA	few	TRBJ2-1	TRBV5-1	CASSLVGLEQFF	TGCGCCAGCAGCCTCGTGGGGCTTGAGCAGTTCTTC
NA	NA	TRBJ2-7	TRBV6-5	CASSYSKGRVYEQYF	TGTGCCAGCAGTTACTCGAAGGGCAGGGTCTACGAGCAGTACTTC
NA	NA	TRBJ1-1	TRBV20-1	CSARDGGYGTEAFF	TGCAGTGCTAGAGATGGGGGATATGGCACTGAAGCTTTCTTT
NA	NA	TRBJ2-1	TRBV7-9	CASSSANYNEQFF	TGTGCCAGCAGCTCCGCAAACTACAATGAGCAGTTCTTC
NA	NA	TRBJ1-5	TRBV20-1	CSADGRGAFNQPQHF	TGCAGTGCTGACGGGAGAGGGGCGTTCAATCAGCCCCAGCATTTT
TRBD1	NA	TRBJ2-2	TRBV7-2	CASSRGQGNTGELFF	TGTGCCAGCAGCAGGGGACAGGGGAACACCGGGGAGCTGTTTTTT
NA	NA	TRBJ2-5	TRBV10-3	CATTRLGGGQETQYF	TGTGCCACAACGCGGTTAGGGGGGGGTCAAGAGACCCAGTACTTC
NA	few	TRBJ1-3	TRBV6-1	CASSEGIVGNTIYF	TGTGCCAGCAGTGAGGGAATCGTCGGAAACACCATATATTTT
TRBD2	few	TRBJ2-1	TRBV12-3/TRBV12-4	CASTSGFGSYNEQFF	TGTGCCAGCACTAGCGGGTTTGGCTCCTACAATGAGCAGTTCTTC
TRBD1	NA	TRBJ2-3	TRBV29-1	CSYTLTGGATDTQYF	TGCAGCTACACCTTAACAGGGGGTGCCACAGATACGCAGTATTTT
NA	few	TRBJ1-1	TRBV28	CASSFPRDGPMNTEAFF	TGTGCCAGCAGTTTTCCTCGGGACGGACCCATGAACACTGAAGCTTTCTTT
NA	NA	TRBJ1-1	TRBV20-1	CSARVVNTEAFF	TGCAGTGCTAGAGTCGTGAACACTGAAGCTTTCTTT
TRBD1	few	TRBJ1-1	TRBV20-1	CSASTGGWNTEAFF	TGCAGTGCTTCCACAGGGGGATGGAACACTGAAGCTTTCTTT
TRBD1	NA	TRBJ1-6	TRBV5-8	CASSPRQGGLGSPLHF	TGTGCCAGCAGCCCCCGACAGGGTGGACTTGGATCACCCCTCCACTTT
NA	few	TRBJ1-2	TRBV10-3	CAISDRRDYGYTF	TGTGCCATCAGTGACCGGCGCGACTATGGCTACACCTTC
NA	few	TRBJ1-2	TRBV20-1	CSATGTFYGYTF	TGCAGTGCTACCGGGACCTTCTATGGCTACACCTTC
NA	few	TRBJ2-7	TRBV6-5	CASSYSQPSSYEQYF	TGTGCCAGCAGTTACAGTCAGCCGTCCTCCTACGAGCAGTATTTC
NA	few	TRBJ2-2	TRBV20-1	CSARQGVNTGELFF	TGCAGTGCTAGACAGGGTGTGAACACCGGGGAGCTGTTTTTT
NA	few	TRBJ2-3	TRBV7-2	CASSLLQSLAGTDTQYF	TGTGCCAGCAGCTTACTCCAGAGCTTAGCGGGCACAGATACGCAGTATTTT